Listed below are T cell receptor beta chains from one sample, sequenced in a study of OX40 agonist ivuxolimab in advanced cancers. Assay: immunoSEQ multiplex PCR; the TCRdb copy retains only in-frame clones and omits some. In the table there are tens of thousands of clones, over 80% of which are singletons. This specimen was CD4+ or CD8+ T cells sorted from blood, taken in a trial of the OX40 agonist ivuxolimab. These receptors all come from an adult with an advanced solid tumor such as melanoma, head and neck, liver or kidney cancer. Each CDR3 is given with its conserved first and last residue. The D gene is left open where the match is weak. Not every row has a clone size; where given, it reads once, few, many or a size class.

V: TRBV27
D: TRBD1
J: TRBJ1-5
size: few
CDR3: CASKIGQASNQPQHF
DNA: TGTGCCAGCAAAATAGGACAGGCTAGCAATCAGCCCCAGCATTTT

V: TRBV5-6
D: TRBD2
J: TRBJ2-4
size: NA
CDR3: CASSIPRASGFHIQYF
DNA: TGTGCCAGCAGCATCCCACGGGCTAGCGGGTTTCACATTCAGTACTTC

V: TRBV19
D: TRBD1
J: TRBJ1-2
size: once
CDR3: CASSIDRGTGTPYTF
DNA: TGTGCCAGTAGTATAGATCGGGGGACAGGGACTCCGTACACCTTC

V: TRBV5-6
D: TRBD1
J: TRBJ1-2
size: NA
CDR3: CASSLDRGNYGYTF
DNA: TGTGCCAGCAGCTTAGACAGGGGGAACTATGGCTACACCTTC

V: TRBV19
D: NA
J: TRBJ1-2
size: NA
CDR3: CASSIEQLGTRTNGYTF
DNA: TGTGCCAGTAGTATTGAACAACTGGGGACCCGTACTAATGGCTACACCTTC

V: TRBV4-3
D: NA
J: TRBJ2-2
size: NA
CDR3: CASSQGDLTGELFF
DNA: TGCGCCAGCAGCCAAGGGGACCTCACCGGGGAGCTGTTTTTT

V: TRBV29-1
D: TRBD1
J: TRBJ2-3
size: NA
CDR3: CSVETGADTQYF
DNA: TGCAGCGTTGAAACAGGGGCAGATACGCAGTATTTT

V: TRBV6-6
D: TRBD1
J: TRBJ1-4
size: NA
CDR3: CASSYGTGGEKLFF
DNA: TGTGCCAGCAGTTACGGGACAGGGGGTGAAAAACTGTTTTTT

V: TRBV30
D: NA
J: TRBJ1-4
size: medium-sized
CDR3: CAWSARSFGINEKLFF
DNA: TGTGCCTGGAGTGCCCGGTCTTTCGGCATCAATGAAAAACTGTTTTTT

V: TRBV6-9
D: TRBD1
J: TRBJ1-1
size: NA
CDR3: CASSYTDRGRTEAFF
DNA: TGTGCCAGCAGTTACACAGACAGGGGGCGGACTGAAGCTTTCTTT

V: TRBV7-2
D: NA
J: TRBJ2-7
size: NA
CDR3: CASSLDYGSYEQYF
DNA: TGTGCCAGCAGCTTAGATTACGGGTCCTACGAGCAGTACTTC

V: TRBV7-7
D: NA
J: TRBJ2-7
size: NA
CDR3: CASSLDSSYEQYF
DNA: TGTGCTAGCAGCTTAGACAGCTCCTACGAGCAGTACTTC

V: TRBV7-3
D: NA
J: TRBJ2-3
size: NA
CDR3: CASSLLEGGTDTQYF
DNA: TGTGCCAGCAGCTTATTGGAGGGCGGCACAGATACGCAGTATTTT

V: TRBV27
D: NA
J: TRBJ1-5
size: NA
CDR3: CASSFGTSNQPQHF
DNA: TGTGCCAGCAGTTTCGGGACAAGCAATCAGCCCCAGCATTTT

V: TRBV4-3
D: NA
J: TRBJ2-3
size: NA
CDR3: CASSQADAGPLKYF
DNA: TGCGCCAGCAGCCAAGCGGACGCGGGGCCTCTAAAGTATTTT

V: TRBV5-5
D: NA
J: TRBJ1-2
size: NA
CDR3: CASSLDRSEVYGYTF
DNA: TGTGCCAGCAGCTTGGACAGGTCGGAGGTCTATGGCTACACCTTC

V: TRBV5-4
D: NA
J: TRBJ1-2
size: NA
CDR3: CASRDRAGDTYGYTF
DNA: TGTGCCAGCAGGGACCGAGCAGGGGACACCTATGGCTACACCTTC

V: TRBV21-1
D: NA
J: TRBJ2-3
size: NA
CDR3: CASSSLATSTDTQYF
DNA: TGTGCCAGCAGCTCCCTAGCGACGAGCACAGATACGCAGTATTTT

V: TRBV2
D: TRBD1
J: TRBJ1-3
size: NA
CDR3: CASSDRGLYSGNTIYF
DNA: TGTGCCAGCAGCGACAGGGGTCTGTACTCTGGAAACACCATATATTTT

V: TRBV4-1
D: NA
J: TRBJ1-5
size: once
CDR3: CASSPMDGNQPQHF
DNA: TGCGCCAGCAGCCCTATGGACGGGAATCAGCCCCAGCATTTT

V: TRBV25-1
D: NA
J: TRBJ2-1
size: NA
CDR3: CASSQPGLPGREQFF
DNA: TGTGCCAGCAGCCAACCTGGACTGCCGGGGCGGGAGCAGTTCTTC

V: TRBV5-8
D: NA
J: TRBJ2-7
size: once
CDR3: CASRAFTGKGYEQYF
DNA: TGTGCCAGCAGGGCATTTACAGGGAAGGGCTACGAGCAGTACTTC

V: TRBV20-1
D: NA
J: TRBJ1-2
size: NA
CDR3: CSARDNAGYTF
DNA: TGCAGTGCTAGAGATAATGCCGGCTACACCTTC

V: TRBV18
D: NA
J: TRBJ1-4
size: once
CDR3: CASSPPQRNEKLFF
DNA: TGTGCCAGCTCACCACCTCAGCGTAATGAAAAACTGTTTTTT

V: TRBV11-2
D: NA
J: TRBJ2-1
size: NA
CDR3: CASSPPLANEQFF
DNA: TGTGCCAGCAGCCCCCCACTAGCAAATGAGCAGTTCTTC

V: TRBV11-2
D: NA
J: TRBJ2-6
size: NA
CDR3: CASSFDPGANVLTF
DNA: TGTGCCAGCAGCTTCGATCCTGGGGCCAACGTCCTGACTTTC

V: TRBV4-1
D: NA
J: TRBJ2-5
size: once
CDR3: CASSQDGTWEETQYF
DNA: TGCGCCAGCAGCCAAGATGGGACGTGGGAAGAGACCCAGTACTTC

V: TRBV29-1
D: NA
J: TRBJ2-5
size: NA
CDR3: CSVEEQRKTQYF
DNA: TGCAGCGTTGAAGAACAGAGAAAGACCCAGTACTTC

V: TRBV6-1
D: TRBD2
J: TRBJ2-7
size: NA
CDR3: CASRAGLAGVREQYF
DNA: TGTGCCAGCAGGGCGGGACTAGCGGGAGTAAGAGAGCAGTACTTC

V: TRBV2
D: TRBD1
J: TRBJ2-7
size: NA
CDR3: CASSVLDREVEQYF
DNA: TGTGCCAGCAGTGTTTTGGACAGGGAGGTCGAGCAGTACTTC

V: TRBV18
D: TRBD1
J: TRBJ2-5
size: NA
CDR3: CASSPAPTGWQETQYF
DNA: TGTGCCAGCTCACCGGCCCCGACAGGGTGGCAAGAGACCCAGTACTTC

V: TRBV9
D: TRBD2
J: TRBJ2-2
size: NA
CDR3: CASSGRASGGNTGELFF
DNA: TGTGCCAGCAGCGGTAGGGCTAGCGGCGGGAACACCGGGGAGCTGTTTTTT

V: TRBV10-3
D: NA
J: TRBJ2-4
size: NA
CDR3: CAISESRVGETKNIQYF
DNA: TGTGCCATCAGTGAGTCGAGGGTTGGGGAAACCAAAAACATTCAGTACTTC

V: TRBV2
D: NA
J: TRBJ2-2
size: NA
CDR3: CASSYTPGTGELFF
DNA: TGTGCCAGCAGTTATACTCCAGGGACCGGGGAGCTGTTTTTT

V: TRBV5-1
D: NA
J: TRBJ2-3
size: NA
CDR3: CASSGQGSTDTQYF
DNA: TGCGCCAGCAGCGGCCAGGGGTCCACAGATACGCAGTATTTT

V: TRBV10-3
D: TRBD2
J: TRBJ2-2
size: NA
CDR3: CAIGEREATGELFF
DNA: TGTGCCATCGGGGAGCGGGAGGCCACCGGGGAGCTGTTTTTT

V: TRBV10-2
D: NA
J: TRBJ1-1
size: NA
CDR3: CASLQGMNTEAFF
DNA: TGCGCCAGCCTCCAGGGGATGAACACTGAAGCTTTCTTT

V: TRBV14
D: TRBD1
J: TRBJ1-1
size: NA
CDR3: CASSQDRGTALNTEAFF
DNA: TGTGCCAGCAGCCAAGATAGGGGGACAGCCTTGAACACTGAAGCTTTCTTT

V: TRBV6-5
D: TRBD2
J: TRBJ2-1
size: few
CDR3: CASSYRTSGTGEQFF
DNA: TGTGCCAGCAGTTATAGGACTAGCGGGACTGGTGAGCAGTTCTTC

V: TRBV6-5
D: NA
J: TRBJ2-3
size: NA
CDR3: CASRPRGDTQYF
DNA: TGTGCCAGCAGACCAAGAGGAGATACGCAGTATTTT

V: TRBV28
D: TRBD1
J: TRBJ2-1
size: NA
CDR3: CASSSGQGAYNEQFF
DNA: TGTGCCAGCAGTTCAGGACAGGGGGCATACAATGAGCAGTTCTTC

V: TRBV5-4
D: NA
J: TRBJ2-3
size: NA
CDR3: CASSLTSGLADTQYF
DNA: TGTGCCAGCAGCCTCACCAGCGGGTTGGCGGATACGCAGTATTTT

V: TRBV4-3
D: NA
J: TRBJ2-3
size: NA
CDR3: CASSQNDIPDTQYF
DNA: TGCGCCAGCAGCCAAAACGATATACCAGATACGCAGTATTTT

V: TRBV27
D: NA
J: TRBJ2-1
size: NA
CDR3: CASSRSQLPGRQSSYNEQFF
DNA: TGTGCCAGCAGTCGTTCTCAACTTCCGGGACGGCAGAGCTCCTACAATGAGCAGTTCTTC

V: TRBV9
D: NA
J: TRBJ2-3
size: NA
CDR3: CASSVGLPNLTDTQYF
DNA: TGTGCCAGCAGCGTAGGTCTACCAAACCTCACAGATACGCAGTATTTT

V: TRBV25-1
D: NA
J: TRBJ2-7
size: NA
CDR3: CASSDLTGTYSYEQYF
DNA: TGTGCCAGCAGTGACCTAACCGGGACTTATAGCTACGAGCAGTACTTC

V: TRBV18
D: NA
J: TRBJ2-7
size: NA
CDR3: CASSPDSSAYEQYF
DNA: TGTGCCAGCTCACCTGACAGCTCTGCCTACGAGCAGTACTTC

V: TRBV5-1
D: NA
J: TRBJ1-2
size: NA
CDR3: CASSTVTSRDYYGYTF
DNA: TGCGCCAGCAGCACGGTAACTTCCAGGGACTACTATGGCTACACCTTC

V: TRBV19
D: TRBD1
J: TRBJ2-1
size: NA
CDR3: CASSMGDRDIHNEQFF
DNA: TGTGCCAGTAGTATGGGGGACAGGGACATCCACAATGAGCAGTTCTTC

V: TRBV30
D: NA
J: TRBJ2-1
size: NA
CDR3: CAWRTDSYNEQFF
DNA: TGTGCCTGGAGGACCGACAGTTACAATGAGCAGTTCTTC

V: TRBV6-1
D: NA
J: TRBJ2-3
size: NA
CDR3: CASRVSGTETDTQYF
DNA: TGTGCCAGCAGAGTTAGCGGGACAGAAACAGATACGCAGTATTTT

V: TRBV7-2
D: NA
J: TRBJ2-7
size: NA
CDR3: CASSLDPSAYEQYF
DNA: TGTGCCAGCAGCTTAGATCCTAGCGCCTACGAGCAGTACTTC

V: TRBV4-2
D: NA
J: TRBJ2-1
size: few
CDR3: CASSQRGVNNEQFF
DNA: TGTGCCAGCAGCCAAAGGGGGGTTAACAATGAGCAGTTCTTC

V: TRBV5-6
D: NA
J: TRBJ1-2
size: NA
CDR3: CASSWSTGDWGYGYTF
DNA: TGTGCCAGCAGCTGGAGCACGGGGGATTGGGGTTATGGCTACACCTTC

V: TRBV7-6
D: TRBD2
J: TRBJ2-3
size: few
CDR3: CASSPQEREGSDTQYF
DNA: TGTGCCAGCAGCCCACAGGAGCGGGAGGGATCAGATACGCAGTATTTT

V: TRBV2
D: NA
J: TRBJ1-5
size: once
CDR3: CASSEARREQPQHF
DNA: TGTGCCAGCAGTGAAGCCCGGAGGGAACAGCCCCAGCATTTT

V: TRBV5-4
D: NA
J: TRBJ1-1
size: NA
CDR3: CASRKETARYNTEAFF
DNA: TGTGCCAGCAGAAAGGAAACCGCCAGGTATAACACTGAAGCTTTCTTT

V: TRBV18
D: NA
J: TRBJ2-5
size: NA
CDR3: CASSPQETQYF
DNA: TGTGCCAGCTCACCTCAAGAGACCCAGTACTTC

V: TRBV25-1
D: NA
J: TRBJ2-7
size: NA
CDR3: CASSGLGLVGSSYEQYF
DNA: TGTGCCAGCAGTGGCCTCGGACTGGTCGGGTCTTCCTACGAGCAGTACTTC